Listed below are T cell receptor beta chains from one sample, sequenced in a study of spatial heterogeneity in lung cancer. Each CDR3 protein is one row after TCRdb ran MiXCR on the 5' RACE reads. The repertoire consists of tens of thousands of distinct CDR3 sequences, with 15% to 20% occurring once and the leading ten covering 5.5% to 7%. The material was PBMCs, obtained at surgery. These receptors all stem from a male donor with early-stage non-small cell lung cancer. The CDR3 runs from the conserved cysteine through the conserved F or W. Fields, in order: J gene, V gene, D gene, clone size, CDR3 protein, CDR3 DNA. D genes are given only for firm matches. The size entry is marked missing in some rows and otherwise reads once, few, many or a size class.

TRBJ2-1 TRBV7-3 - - CASSFGPAEYNEQFF TGTGCCAGCAGCTTTGGCCCCGCGGAATACAATGAGCAGTTCTTC
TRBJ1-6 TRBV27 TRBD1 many CASSSEQGGTSPLHF TGTGCCAGCAGTTCCGAACAGGGGGGGACTTCACCCCTCCACTTT
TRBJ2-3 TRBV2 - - CASSYSTLTNQYF TGTGCCAGCAGCTACTCAACCCTAACGAACCAGTATTTT
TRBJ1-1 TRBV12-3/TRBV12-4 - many CASSLNRESEAFF TGTGCCAGCAGTTTAAACAGGGAATCTGAAGCTTTCTTT
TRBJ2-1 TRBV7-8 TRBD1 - CASSLFEFGQGAKGYEQFF TGTGCCAGCAGCTTATTCGAATTCGGACAGGGGGCGAAAGGGTATGAGCAGTTCTTC
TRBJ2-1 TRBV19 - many CASSLDGTGLSYNEQFF TGTGCCAGTAGCCTCGATGGTACAGGTCTATCCTACAATGAGCAGTTCTTC
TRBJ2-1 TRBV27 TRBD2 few CASSPETSGKDEQFF TGTGCCAGCAGTCCCGAAACTAGCGGGAAGGATGAGCAGTTCTTC
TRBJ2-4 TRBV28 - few CAHARGNENIQYF TGTGCTCACGCTCGAGGTAACGAAAACATTCAGTACTTC
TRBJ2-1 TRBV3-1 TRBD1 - CASSHWDRFSNEQFF TGTGCCAGCAGCCATTGGGACAGGTTTTCCAATGAGCAGTTCTTC
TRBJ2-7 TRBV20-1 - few CSARRQGGDYEQYF TGCAGTGCTCGAAGACAGGGAGGGGACTACGAGCAGTACTTC
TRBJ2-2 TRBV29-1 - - CSVFGLAGELFF TGCAGCGTATTTGGATTGGCCGGGGAGCTGTTTTTT
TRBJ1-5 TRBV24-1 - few CATSDFADQPQHF TGTGCCACCAGTGATTTTGCCGATCAGCCCCAGCATTTT
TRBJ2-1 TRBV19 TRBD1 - CASSPGQGIDEQFF TGTGCCAGTAGTCCGGGACAGGGTATCGATGAGCAGTTCTTC
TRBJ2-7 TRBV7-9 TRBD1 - CASSLAGTGTVDIHEQYF TGTGCCAGCAGCTTAGCGGGGACAGGGACAGTCGACATCCACGAGCAGTACTTC
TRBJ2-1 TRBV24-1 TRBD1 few CATSAPGQGYGEQFF TGTGCCACCTCGGCCCCGGGACAGGGTTACGGTGAGCAGTTCTTC
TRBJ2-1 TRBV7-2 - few CASSSGQQYNEQFF TGTGCCAGCAGCTCCGGACAGCAATACAATGAGCAGTTCTTC